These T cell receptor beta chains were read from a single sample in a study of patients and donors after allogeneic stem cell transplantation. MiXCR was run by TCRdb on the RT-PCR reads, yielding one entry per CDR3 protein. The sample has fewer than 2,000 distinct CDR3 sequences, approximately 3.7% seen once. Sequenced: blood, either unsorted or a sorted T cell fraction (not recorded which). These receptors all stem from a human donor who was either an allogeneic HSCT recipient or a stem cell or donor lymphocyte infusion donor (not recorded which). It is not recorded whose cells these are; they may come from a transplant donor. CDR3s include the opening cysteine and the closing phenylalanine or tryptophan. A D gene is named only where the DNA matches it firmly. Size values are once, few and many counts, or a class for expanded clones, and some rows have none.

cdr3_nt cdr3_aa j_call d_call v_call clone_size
TGCAGTGCTAGGAGAGGGATGAAGTCGGACAATGAGCAGTTCTTC CSARRGMKSDNEQFF TRBJ2-1 . TRBV20-1 medium-sized
TGTGCCAGCAGCTTTCCCGGGGGGAACGGCTACACCTTC CASSFPGGNGYTF TRBJ1-2 . TRBV7-9 .
TGTGCCAGCAGTTCCGGGTCTTCTAATTCACCCCTCCACTTT CASSSGSSNSPLHF TRBJ1-6 . TRBV12-3/TRBV12-4 medium-sized
TGTGCCAGCAGTTACTCAGGCACAGATACGCAGTATTTT CASSYSGTDTQYF TRBJ2-3 . TRBV6-5 .
TGTGCCAGCAGCGTAGCTCCGTCTAGCACAGATACGCAGTATTTT CASSVAPSSTDTQYF TRBJ2-3 . TRBV9 .
TGTGCCAGCAGCTCTTGGACTAGCGGGGCCTACAATGAGCAGTTCTTC CASSSWTSGAYNEQFF TRBJ2-1 TRBD2 TRBV11-2 medium-sized
TGTGCCAGCACCCGCGACAGGGGGGGCGGGGAGCTGTTTTTT CASTRDRGGGELFF TRBJ2-2 TRBD1 TRBV7-2 large
TGTGCCAGCAGTTTAGGGCAGGGAGAAGGCTACACCTTC CASSLGQGEGYTF TRBJ1-2 . TRBV28 medium-sized
TGCAGCGTTCACACAGGGGGGATTTTCAATGAGCAGTTCTTC CSVHTGGIFNEQFF TRBJ2-1 TRBD1 TRBV29-1 few
TGTGCCAGCAGTTTGACGGGGGAGACCCAGTACTTC CASSLTGETQYF TRBJ2-5 . TRBV6-6 medium-sized
TGTGCCACCAGTGACTACCCTTCTCGACTCAACACCGGGGAGCTGTTTTTT CATSDYPSRLNTGELFF TRBJ2-2 . TRBV24-1 .
TGTGCCAGCAGCTTAACTGGGCCGAACCCCCAGCATTTT CASSLTGPNPQHF TRBJ1-5 . TRBV7-2 medium-sized
TGTGCCGGGTCCTTAAGTTCAGCCGGGGAGCTGTTTTTT CAGSLSSAGELFF TRBJ2-2 . TRBV6-2/TRBV6-3 .
TGTGCCAGCAGTTACTCTATCTCTGGAAACACCATATATTTT CASSYSISGNTIYF TRBJ1-3 . TRBV6-6 medium-sized